The 31 T cell receptor beta chains in this list originate from one sample, sequenced in a study of cytomegalovirus exposure and HLA in healthy donors. Use of 60 Vbeta and 13 Jbeta primers characterized the PCR. Assay: immunoSEQ multiplex PCR; the TCRdb copy retains only in-frame clones and omits some. In the table there are approximately 190,000 clones, about four fifths of which are singletons. The sequenced sample consisted of PBMCs. The receptors derive from a woman in her forties or fifties in good health and CMV-seropositive.

V and J are TRBV10-3 and TRBJ2-2, with D perhaps TRBD2 (7 bases). V was cut by 6 bases and J by 5 bases, with 13 bases left in between. CDR1 and CDR2 from the germline V gene are ENHRY and SYGVKD. This CDR3 spans 14 amino acids. CDR3 sequence reads: CAIRGGLGTGELFF. CDR3 nucleotide sequence: TGTGCCATCAGGGGGGGGCTCGGTACCGGGGAGCTGTTTTTT.

In its sample, this clone was seen a few times. This chain connects TRBV27 to TRBJ2-1, with 13 positions matching TRBD2. The CDR3 length is 15 residues. Trimming cost V 5 bases and J 9 bases; bases outside gene matches: 7. Looked up from germline, CDR1 is MNHEY and CDR2 is SMNVEV (reference sequence). The CDR3 DNA reads as TGTGCCAGCAGTCCCCGGACTAGCGGGGGCTTTGAGCAGTTCTTC. This sequence encodes CASSPRTSGGFEQFF.

This clone was seen a handful of times. The CDR3 bases are TGCACCAGCAGCCAGGGACTAGCCTACGAGCAGTACTTC. This encodes CTSSQGLAYEQYF. The rearrangement links TRBV1 to TRBJ2-7; the table's D gene call, TRBD2, was not cross checked with the DNA. TRBV1 is shown as a pseudogene. This CDR3 contains 13 residues.

V usage is TRBV6-6 and J usage is TRBJ1-1, with TRBD1 matching over 9 bases. V shed 11 bases and J 0 bases; nucleotides not matched to a gene: 13. This CDR3 contains 16 residues. Germline CDR1 MNHNY, CDR2 SVGAGI (reference sequence). CDR3 bases: TGTGCCGGCACTTTCGGGACAGGGTCAATGAACACTGAAGCTTTCTTT. Translation gives CAGTFGTGSMNTEAFF.

This clone was seen a single time. The chain links TRBV29-1 to TRBJ2-1; 11 bases are a match to TRBD1. The CDR3 covers 13 residues. The V and J ends lost 7 bases and 8 bases, in that order; junction bases with no gene match: 7. Per germline, CDR1 SQVTM and CDR2 ANQGSEA. The CDR3 nucleotides read TGCAGCGGACGGGACAGGGGGTACGATGAGCAGTTCTTC. This encodes CSGRDRGYDEQFF.

The sample holds a few counts of this clone. The V call is TRBV7-2, the J call TRBJ2-7; 8 nucleotides align to TRBD1. The CDR3 is 15 residues long. The V and J ends lost 4 bases and 3 bases, in that order; junction bases with no gene match: 8. The germline CDR1 and CDR2 sequences are SGHTA and FQGNSA. CDR3 region: CASSSFSGTGYEQYF. CDR3 sequence (DNA): TGTGCCAGCAGCTCCTTTTCCGGGACAGGCTACGAGCAGTACTTC.

This clone was found a few times. The chain is built from TRBV28 and TRBJ2-7; 8 bases align to TRBD2. Unmatched junction bases numbered 11, after V lost 7 bases and J lost 3 bases. The CDR3 is 15 residues long. Germline-derived CDR1 and CDR2 are MDHEN and SYDVKM. CDR3 amino acids: CASIPGGSSFYEQYF. In DNA form, the CDR3 reads TGTGCCAGCATCCCGGGGGGGTCGTCCTTCTACGAGCAGTACTTC. The full variable domain, in which reference TRBV28 and TRBJ2-7 provide the parts outside the CDR3, is DVKVTQSSRYLVKRTGEKVFLECVQDMDHENMFWYRQDPGLGLRLIYFSYDVKMKEKGDIPEGYSVSREKKERFSLILESASTNQTSMYLCASIPGGSSFYEQYFGPGTRLTVT.

V and J are TRBV27 and TRBJ1-3; possible D gene TRBD1, 5 bases. This CDR3 region has 14 residues. Trimming stripped 2 bases from V and 2 bases from J, with 7 bases between. Germline V gene lookup returns CDR1 MNHEY and CDR2 SMNVEV (reference sequence). CDR3 protein: CASSLQGPGNTIYF. In DNA, the CDR3 is TGTGCCAGCAGTTTACAGGGCCCTGGAAACACCATATATTTT.

J is TRBJ1-5 and V is TRBV6-1; D unclear. The CDR3 covers 13 residues. The germline gives CDR1 MNHNS, CDR2 SASEGT. Trimming cost V 0 bases and J 7 bases, with 7 bases left between them. The CDR3 DNA sequence: TGTGCCAGCAGTGAAGCCGCCTACCAGCCCCAGCATTTT. Its protein product is CASSEAAYQPQHF.

The V gene is TRBV6-5, the J gene TRBJ2-7; D possibly corresponds to TRBD2 (5 bases). The V end lost 5 bases, the J end lost 0 bases, and 14 bases lay between the germline ends. The CDR3 runs to 15 residues. CDR1 is MNHEY and CDR2 is SVGAGI in the germline V gene. The CDR3 loop reads CASSLSPSSSYEQYF. Here the CDR3 DNA reads TGTGCCAGCAGTCTCTCCCCTAGCAGCTCCTACGAGCAGTACTTC.

For the CDR3, the DNA is TGTGCCAGTAGCATTCAGGGGGGCAATCAGCCCCAGCATTTT. It yields the protein CASSIQGGNQPQHF. The rearrangement joins TRBV19 to TRBJ1-5; TRBD1 matches 7 bases. This CDR3 contains 14 residues. Trimming at V came to 6 bases and at J to 2 bases, leaving 4 bases not matched to a gene. Germline V lookup: CDR1 LNHDA, CDR2 SQIVND (reference sequence).

The chain couples TRBV2 to TRBJ1-6; maybe TRBD1 (6 bases). The germline V and J ends were trimmed by 3 bases and 0 bases, with 12 bases remaining between them. This CDR3 contains 17 residues. CDR1 is SNHLY, CDR2 FYNNEI, per germline. The CDR3 is CASSDGQYSSYNSPLHF. The DNA of the CDR3 is TGTGCCAGCAGTGATGGACAGTACAGCTCCTATAATTCACCCCTCCACTTT.

This sequence joins TRBV10-1 and TRBJ1-4; 7 bases are shared with TRBD1. The germline CDR1 and CDR2 sequences are WNHNN and SYGVQD (reference sequence). The CDR3 consists of 15 residues. V lost 9 bases and J lost 8; bases outside the gene matches: 15. The CDR3 sequence is CASRKNGTVKEKLFF. The DNA of the CDR3 is TGCGCCAGTCGAAAGAATGGGACAGTCAAGGAAAAACTGTTTTTT.

This clone has a handful of counts. This chain joins TRBV27 and TRBJ2-2; 8 positions agree with TRBD2. Trimming at V came to 6 bases and at J to 4 bases, leaving 7 bases not matched to a gene. Germline CDR1 MNHEY, CDR2 SMNVEV (reference sequence). This CDR3 has 15 residues. The CDR3 nucleotides are TGTGCCAGCAGCCGCGGACTAGCTGGCACCGGGGAGCTGTTTTTT. Protein: CASSRGLAGTGELFF.

This chain connects TRBV5-6 to TRBJ2-3, with D tentatively TRBD2 (5 bases). This CDR3 is built from 16 residues. Germline CDR1 reads SGHDT; CDR2 reads YYEEEE. With 4 bases removed from V and 3 bases from J, the gap between germline ends came to 18 bases. This CDR3 is CASSPGRVERTDTQYF. The DNA for the CDR3 is TGTGCCAGCAGCCCGGGAAGGGTAGAGAGGACAGATACGCAGTATTTT.

The chain employs TRBV5-8 and TRBJ2-4, with D possibly being TRBD1 (6 bases). Trimming stripped 4 bases from V and 9 bases from J, with 23 bases between. The CDR3 covers 16 residues. Germline V gene data show CDR1 as SGHTS and CDR2 as YDEGEE. The CDR3 protein is CASSLLRDTRVGIQYF. For the CDR3, the DNA is TGTGCCAGCAGCCTTCTCCGGGACACCAGGGTAGGCATTCAGTACTTC.

The chain employs TRBV6-6 and TRBJ1-2, with TRBD1 matching 8 bases. The CDR3 contains 13 residues. Germline V gene sequence: CDR1 MNHNY, CDR2 SVGAGI (reference sequence). The V segment lost 5 bases and the J segment 8 bases; nucleotides outside the gene matches: 7. CDR3 DNA sequence: TGTGCCAGCAGTATCGACAGGGGAGACGGCTACACCTTC. This codes for CASSIDRGDGYTF.

The J gene is TRBJ1-4, the V gene TRBV25-1; TRBD1 agrees at 8 bases. CDR1 and CDR2 from the germline V gene are MGHDK and SYGVNS. V shed 7 bases and J 7 bases; nucleotides not matched to a gene: 11. This CDR3 spans 15 amino acids. The CDR3 protein is CASTGDRGISEKLFF. The CDR3 nucleotides are TGTGCCAGCACGGGAGACAGGGGAATATCTGAAAAACTGTTTTTT.

The chain couples TRBV19 to TRBJ2-1; D is possibly TRBD1 (6 bases). The CDR3 length is 17 residues. Per germline, CDR1 LNHDA and CDR2 SQIVND (reference sequence). Trimming left V 0 bases short and J 1 base short, with 13 bases between. The CDR3 is CASSIDGWGLSYNEQFF. The DNA for the CDR3 is TGTGCCAGTAGTATAGATGGTTGGGGGCTTTCCTACAATGAGCAGTTCTTC.

The CDR3: CASTRGTGGNTGELFF. The CDR3 region has the DNA TGTGCCAGCACCCGGGGGACAGGGGGCAACACCGGGGAGCTGTTTTTT. The chain is built from TRBV6-6 and TRBJ2-2, with TRBD1 matching 12 bases. The length of the CDR3 is 16 residues. CDR1 MNHNY and CDR2 SVGAGI come from the germline V gene (reference sequence). V trimming: 7 bases; J trimming: 2 bases; junction bases outside the gene matches: 5.

V usage is TRBV18 and J usage is TRBJ1-3, with D hard to call. Trimming removed 6 bases at V and 0 bases at J, with 15 bases between. This CDR3 region has 16 residues. The V gene's germline CDR1 is KGHSH and CDR2 LQKENI. This CDR3 reads CASSFSEASSGNTIYF. The CDR3 bases are TGTGCCAGCTCCTTCTCGGAGGCCAGCTCTGGAAACACCATATATTTT.

The count of this clone is one. The V and J genes are TRBV19 and TRBJ1-2, with D possibly matching TRBD1 (6 bases). The CDR3 totals 15 residues. The germline CDR1 and CDR2 sequences are LNHDA and SQIVND (reference sequence). Trimming cost V 7 bases and J 0 bases, with 15 bases left between them. CDR3 residues: CASTSNRVPNYGYTF. DNA of the CDR3: TGTGCCAGTACCTCGAACAGGGTTCCTAACTATGGCTACACCTTC. Variable domain in full (rest from reference TRBV19 and TRBJ1-2): DGGITQSPKYLFRKEGQNVTLSCEQNLNHDAMYWYRQDPGQGLRLIYYSQIVNDFQKGDIAEGYSVSREKKESFPLTVTSAQKNPTAFYLCASTSNRVPNYGYTFGSGTRLTVV.

This clone came up once. The V gene is TRBV5-8, the J gene TRBJ1-5; D possibly corresponds to TRBD1 (6 bases). Per germline, CDR1 SGHTS and CDR2 YDEGEE. The length of the CDR3 is 14 residues. Deletions cut 0 bases from V and 7 bases from J, with 11 bases between. Here the CDR3 DNA reads TGTGCCAGCAGCTTGGACCAGGGGAGCCAGCCCCAGCATTTT. This translates into CASSLDQGSQPQHF.

V and J are TRBV29-1 and TRBJ1-2; tentative D call: TRBD1 (5 bases). Trimming took off 5 bases at V and 5 bases at J, with 18 bases between the two ends. The CDR3 is 14 residues long. Germline V gives CDR1 SQVTM, CDR2 ANQGSEA. The CDR3 coding sequence is TGCAGCGTTTTTAGGTCCACGGAGGGGTATGGCTACACCTTC. Amino acid sequence: CSVFRSTEGYGYTF. The full variable domain, its missing parts supplied by reference TRBV29-1 and TRBJ1-2, is SAVISQKPSRDICQRGTSLTIQCQVDSQVTMMFWYRQQPGQSLTLIATANQGSEATYESGFVIDKFPISRPNLTFSTLTVSNMSPEDSSIYLCSVFRSTEGYGYTFGSGTRLTVV.

This clone was detected only a few times. The genes are TRBV2 and TRBJ2-3; TRBD1 is a possible D gene (6 bases). The CDR3 sequence is 13 residues long. In germline, CDR1 is SNHLY, CDR2 FYNNEI. Trimming shortened V by 10 bases and J by 4 bases, and 15 bases separated the two germline ends. This chain's CDR3 is CATHRDTPDTQYF. The DNA for the CDR3 is TGTGCCACACACCGGGACACCCCAGATACGCAGTATTTT.

V gene TRBV15 combines with J gene TRBJ1-2; D is unclear. CDR1 is LNHNV and CDR2 is YYDKDF in the germline V gene (reference sequence). This CDR3 contains 14 residues. V gave up 3 bases and J gave up 4 bases, with 12 bases separating them. CDR3 DNA sequence: TGTGCCACCAGCAGCCCCTCCAGACTCTATGGCTACACCTTC. Its translation is CATSSPSRLYGYTF.

The chain uses TRBV18 and TRBJ1-2, with D possibly TRBD1 on 6 matching bases. The V and J ends lost 5 bases and 5 bases respectively, with 12 bases between them. CDR3 length: 13 amino acids. Germline values: CDR1 KGHSH, CDR2 LQKENI. CDR3 sequence (DNA): TGTGCCAGCTCAAACCAGGGGCAATATGGCTACACCTTC. Its protein product is CASSNQGQYGYTF.

The chain joins TRBV10-1 to TRBJ2-7; TRBD1 is a possible D gene (5 bases). Germline-derived CDR1 and CDR2 are WNHNN and SYGVQD (reference sequence). The CDR3 runs 13 residues. The V and J ends lost 7 bases and 1 base respectively, with 11 bases between them. The CDR3 is CASTKGFSYEQYF. In DNA, the CDR3 is TGCGCCAGCACCAAGGGGTTTTCCTACGAGCAGTACTTC.

The gene calls are TRBV19 and TRBJ1-4; 10 nucleotides line up with TRBD1. The length of the CDR3 is 18 residues. After removal of 1 base from V and 2 bases from J, the junction contained 7 bases not matched to a gene. Germline V gives CDR1 LNHDA, CDR2 SQIVND (reference sequence). The CDR3 DNA reads TGTGCCAGTAGTATAGTCATCGGGACAGGGGCTACTAATGAAAAACTGTTTTTT. Protein sequence: CASSIVIGTGATNEKLFF.

V and J are TRBV15 and TRBJ2-5, with 14 bases lining up with TRBD2. Germline V gene lookup returns CDR1 LNHNV and CDR2 YYDKDF (reference sequence). The length of the CDR3 is 18 residues. Trimming took 4 bases from V and 1 from J; bases not matched to a gene: 8. This CDR3 reads CATSKTGLAGGSQETQYF. The DNA for the CDR3 is TGTGCCACCAGCAAGACAGGACTAGCGGGGGGTTCCCAAGAGACCCAGTACTTC.

The rearrangement links TRBV6-5 to TRBJ2-3; perhaps TRBD1 as D (7 bases). V lost 6 bases and J lost 5, with 12 bases in between. This CDR3 region has 13 residues. Germline CDR1 reads MNHEY; CDR2 reads SVGAGI. The CDR3 region is CASRPGGLDTQYF. CDR3 nucleotide sequence: TGTGCCAGCAGACCAGGGGGGCTAGATACGCAGTATTTT.